The 5 T cell receptor beta chains listed next were all sequenced from one sample in a study of T cells in Graves' hyperthyroidism and ophthalmopathy. The CDR3 regions of TCR beta were amplified from RNA transcripts. With the HTBI primer set, the TCR CDR3 went through a first round of RT-PCR. TCRdb redid the calling of the multiplex PCR reads with MiXCR, one entry per CDR3 protein. This table holds about 560,000 distinct CDR3 sequences, approximately 15% found once. Specimen: blood. Source of these receptors: a young woman with Graves' hyperthyroidism.

This clonotype has ten or more counts. The chain has TRBV20-1 and TRBJ2-5; TRBD2 might be the D (7 bases). The CDR3 extends over 14 amino acids. The germline gives CDR1 DFQATT, CDR2 SNEGSKA (reference sequence). V lost 2 bases, J lost 4 bases, and 14 bases lay in between. CDR3 nucleotides: TGCAGTGCTAGAAAGGGCGGGGGCAGAGAGACCCAGTACTTC. Protein: CSARKGGGRETQYF.

The J gene is TRBJ2-2, the V gene TRBV12-5; a weak D match, TRBD2 (6 bases). The CDR3 contains 19 residues. Germline V gene data show CDR1 as LGHNT and CDR2 as FRNRAP. The germline V and J ends were trimmed by 2 bases and 4 bases, with 23 bases remaining between them. CDR3 sequence reads: CASGLTPMDALAVTGELFF. The CDR3 DNA is TGTGCTAGTGGTTTGACCCCGATGGACGCATTAGCGGTCACCGGGGAGCTGTTTTTT.

This clonotype was picked up many times. The gene calls are TRBV28 and TRBJ2-7, with D possibly being TRBD2 (5 bases). V lost 3 bases to trimming and J lost 2 bases, with 11 bases between them. The CDR3 has 14 amino acids. Germline V CDR1 and CDR2: MDHEN, SYDVKM. The CDR3 loop is CASSFEGEAYEQYF. In nucleotides, the CDR3 is TGTGCCAGCAGTTTCGAGGGAGAGGCCTACGAGCAGTACTTC.

The gene calls are TRBV15 and TRBJ1-5, with a weak D call TRBD1 (6 bases). The CDR3 has 16 residues. CDR1 is LNHNV and CDR2 is YYDKDF in the germline V gene (reference sequence). Between the trimmed V and J ends, which lost 0 bases and 4 bases, there was a span of 13 bases. CDR3 nucleotide sequence: TGTGCCACCAGCAGAGATAGAGGACAGAGTAATCAGCCCCAGCATTTT. Its translation: CATSRDRGQSNQPQHF. Complete variable domain (other parts from reference TRBV15 and TRBJ1-5): DAMVIQNPRYQVTQFGKPVTLSCSQTLNHNVMYWYQQKSSQAPKLLFHYYDKDFNNEADTPDNFQSRRPNTSFCFLDIRSPGLGDTAMYLCATSRDRGQSNQPQHFGDGTRLSIL.

In this sample, this clonotype turned up a few times. Here the CDR3 DNA reads TGCAGCGTCCTACACGGAGGACCAGATACGCAGTATTTT. It encodes CSVLHGGPDTQYF. V and J are TRBV29-1 and TRBJ2-3; a weak D match, TRBD2 (5 bases). CDR1 SQVTM and CDR2 ANQGSEA come from the germline V gene. The length of the CDR3 is 13 residues. V lost 6 bases and J lost 4, with 14 bases in between.